This T cell receptor (beta chain) was identified during a study of monozygotic twins with inflammatory bowel disease. Study-wide results and caveats: Especially where disease activity was present, IBD patients had fewer clonotypes in common with others than healthy twins did. Concordance status among twins (concordant versus discordant) showed no link to repertoire similarity, possibly from limited power.

In regard to this clonotype: Its antigen is still unknown.

With eight separate reactions per sample, the authors made cDNA. The unique tags termed UMIs, each holding a 6-nucleotide sample barcode, were added by means of template switching. TCRdb reprocessed the 5' RACE reads and keeps a single row for each CDR3 protein, giving no DNA. The repertoire table contains about 450,000 distinct CDR3 sequences. Sequencing input: blood. The sequence was collected from a human donor with ulcerative colitis or Crohn's disease, or a healthy co-twin of an affected twin (not recorded which).

The CDR3 reads CSVDLYGGDTQYF. This chain joins TRBV29-1 and TRBJ2-3; without DNA, the TCRdb call of TRBD1 cannot be checked. The germline gives CDR1 SQVTM, CDR2 ANQGSEA. CDR3 length: 13 amino acids.